This T cell receptor beta chain was sequenced for a study of blood T cell repertoires in COVID-19. V was pared by 3 bases and J by 2 bases, with 6 bases of the junction left unmatched. The CDR3 sequence is 16 residues long. Germline V gene data show CDR1 as MNHNS and CDR2 as SASEGT. The repertoire was sequenced with immunoSEQ multiplex PCR; TCRdb's copy has only in-frame clones and lacks some. Altogether approximately 89,000 clones are present, approximately 90% being singletons, with the ten largest covering 4% to 5%. Sequencing was performed on peripheral blood. The chain is built from TRBV6-1 and TRBJ1-2, with 10 nucleotides matching TRBD1. The TCR sequence derives from a man between 65 and 85 years old with acute or convalescent COVID-19. CDR3 sequence (DNA): TGTGCCAGCAGTGAGACAGGGGGCCAATACAACTATGGCTACACCTTC. This encodes CASSETGGQYNYGYTF.